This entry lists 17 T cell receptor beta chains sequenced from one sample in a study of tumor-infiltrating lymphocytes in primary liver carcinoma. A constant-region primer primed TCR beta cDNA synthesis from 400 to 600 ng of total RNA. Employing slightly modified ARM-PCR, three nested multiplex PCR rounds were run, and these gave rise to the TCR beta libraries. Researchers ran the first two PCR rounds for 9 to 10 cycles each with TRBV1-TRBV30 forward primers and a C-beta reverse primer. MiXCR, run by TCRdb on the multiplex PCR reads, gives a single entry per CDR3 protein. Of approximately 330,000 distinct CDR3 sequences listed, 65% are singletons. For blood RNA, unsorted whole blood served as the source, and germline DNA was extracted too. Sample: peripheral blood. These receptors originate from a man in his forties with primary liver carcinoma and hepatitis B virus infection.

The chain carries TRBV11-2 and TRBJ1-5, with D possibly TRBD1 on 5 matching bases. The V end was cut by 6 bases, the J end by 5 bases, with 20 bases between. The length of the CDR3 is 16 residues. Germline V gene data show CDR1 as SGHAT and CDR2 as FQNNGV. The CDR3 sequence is CASSLGTGISDQPQHF. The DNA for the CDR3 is TGTGCCAGCAGTCTTGGGACTGGGATTTCGGATCAGCCCCAGCATTTT.

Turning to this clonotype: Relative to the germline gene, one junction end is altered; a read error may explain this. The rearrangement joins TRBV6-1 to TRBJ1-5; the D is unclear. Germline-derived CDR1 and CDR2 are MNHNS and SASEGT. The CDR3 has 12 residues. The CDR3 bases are TGTGCCAGCAGCCCCCACAATCATCCCCAGCATTTT. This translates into CASSPHNHPQHF.

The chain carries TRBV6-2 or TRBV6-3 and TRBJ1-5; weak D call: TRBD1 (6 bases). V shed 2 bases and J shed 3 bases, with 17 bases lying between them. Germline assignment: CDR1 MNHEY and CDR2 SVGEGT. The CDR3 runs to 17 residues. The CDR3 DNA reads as TGTGCCAGCAGTTACACCGTTCGTACAGGGATCAATCAGCCCCAGCATTTT. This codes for CASSYTVRTGINQPQHF.

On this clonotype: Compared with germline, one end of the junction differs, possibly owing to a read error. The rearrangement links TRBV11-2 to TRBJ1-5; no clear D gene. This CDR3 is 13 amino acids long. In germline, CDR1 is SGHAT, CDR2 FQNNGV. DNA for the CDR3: TGTACCAGCAGCTGGAGAAACGTGAATCCCCAGCATTTT. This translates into CTSSWRNVNPQHF.

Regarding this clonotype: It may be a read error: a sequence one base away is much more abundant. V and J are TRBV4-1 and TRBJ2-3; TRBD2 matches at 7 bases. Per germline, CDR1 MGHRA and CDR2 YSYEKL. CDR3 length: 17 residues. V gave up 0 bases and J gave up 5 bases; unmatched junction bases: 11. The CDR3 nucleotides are TGCGCCAGCAGCCAAGAAATGACTGGCGGGAGTGTAGATACGCAGTATTTT. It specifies CASSQEMTGGSVDTQYF.

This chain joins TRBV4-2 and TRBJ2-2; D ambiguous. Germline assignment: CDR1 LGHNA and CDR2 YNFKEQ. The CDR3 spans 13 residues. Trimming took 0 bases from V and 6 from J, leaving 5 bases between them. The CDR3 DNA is TGTGCCAGCAGCCAAGAAAATGCCGGGGAGCTGTTTTTT. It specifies CASSQENAGELFF.

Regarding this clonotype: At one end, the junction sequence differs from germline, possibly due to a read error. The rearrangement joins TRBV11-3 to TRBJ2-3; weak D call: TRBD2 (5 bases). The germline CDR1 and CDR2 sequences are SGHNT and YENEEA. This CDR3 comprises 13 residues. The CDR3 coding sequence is TGTGTCAGCATCTTAGGCGGAGAGGGTACGCAGTATTTT. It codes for CVSILGGEGTQYF.

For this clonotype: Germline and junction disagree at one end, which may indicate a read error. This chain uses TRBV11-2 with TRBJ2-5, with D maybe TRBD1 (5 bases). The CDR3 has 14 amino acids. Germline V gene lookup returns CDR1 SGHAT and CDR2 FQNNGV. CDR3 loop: CASSSWTKQETQCF. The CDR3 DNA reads TGTGCCAGCAGTTCCTGGACAAAGCAAGAGACCCAGTGCTTC.

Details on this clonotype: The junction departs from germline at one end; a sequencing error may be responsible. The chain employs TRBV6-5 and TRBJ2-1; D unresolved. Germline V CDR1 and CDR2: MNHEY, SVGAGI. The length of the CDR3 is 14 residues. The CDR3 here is CASSYSGVHNEQSF. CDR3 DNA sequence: TGTGCCAGCAGTTACTCTGGTGTTCACAATGAGCAGTCCTTC.

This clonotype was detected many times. The CDR3 region is CASSPPERYEQYF. For the CDR3, the DNA is TGTGCCAGCAGCCCCCCCGAGAGGTACGAGCAGTACTTC. The V gene is TRBV11-2, the J gene TRBJ2-7; D unclear. With 5 bases removed from V and 4 bases from J, the gap between germline ends came to 12 bases. CDR3 length: 13 amino acids. Germline lookup yields CDR1 SGHAT and CDR2 FQNNGV.

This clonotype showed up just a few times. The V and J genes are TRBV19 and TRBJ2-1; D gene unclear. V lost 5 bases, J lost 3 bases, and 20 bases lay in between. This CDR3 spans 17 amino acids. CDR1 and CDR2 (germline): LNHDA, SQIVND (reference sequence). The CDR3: CASSPPRPLGGYNEQFF. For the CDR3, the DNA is TGTGCCAGTAGTCCCCCTCGCCCGTTGGGTGGCTACAATGAGCAGTTCTTC.

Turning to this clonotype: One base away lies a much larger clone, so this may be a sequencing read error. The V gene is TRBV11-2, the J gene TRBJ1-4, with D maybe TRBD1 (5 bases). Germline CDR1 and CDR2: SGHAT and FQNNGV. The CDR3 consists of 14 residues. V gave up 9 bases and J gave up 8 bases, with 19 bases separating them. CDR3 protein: CARSTKQGVEKLFF. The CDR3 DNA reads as TGTGCCAGAAGCACGAAGCAAGGGGTGGAAAAACTGTTTTTT.

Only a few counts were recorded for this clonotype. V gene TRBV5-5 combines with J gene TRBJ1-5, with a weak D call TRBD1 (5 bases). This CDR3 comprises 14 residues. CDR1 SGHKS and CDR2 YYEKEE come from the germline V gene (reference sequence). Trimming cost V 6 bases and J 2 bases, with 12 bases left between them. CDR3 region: CASTGPTGNQPQHF. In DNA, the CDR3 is TGTGCCAGCACGGGACCAACGGGCAATCAGCCCCAGCATTTT.

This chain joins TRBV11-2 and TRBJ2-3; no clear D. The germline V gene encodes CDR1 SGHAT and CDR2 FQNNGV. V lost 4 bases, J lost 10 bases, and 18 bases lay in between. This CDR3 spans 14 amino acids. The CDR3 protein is CASSSWGSTDAQYF. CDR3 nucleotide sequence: TGTGCCAGCAGCTCGTGGGGTAGCACGGATGCGCAGTATTTT.

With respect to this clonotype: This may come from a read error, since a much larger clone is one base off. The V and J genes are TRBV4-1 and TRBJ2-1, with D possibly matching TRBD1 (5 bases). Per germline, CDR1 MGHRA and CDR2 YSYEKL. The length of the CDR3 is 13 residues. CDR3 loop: CSSSPLRTREQFF. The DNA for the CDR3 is TGCTCCAGCAGCCCACTTCGGACAAGGGAGCAGTTCTTC.

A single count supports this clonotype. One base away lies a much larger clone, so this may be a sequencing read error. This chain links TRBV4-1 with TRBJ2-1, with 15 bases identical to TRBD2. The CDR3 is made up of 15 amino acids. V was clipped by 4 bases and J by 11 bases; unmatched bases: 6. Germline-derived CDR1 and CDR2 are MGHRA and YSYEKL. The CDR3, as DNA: TGCGCCAGCAGCCGCGGGGGGACTAGCGGGAGGAAGCAGTTCTTC. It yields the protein CASSRGGTSGRKQFF.

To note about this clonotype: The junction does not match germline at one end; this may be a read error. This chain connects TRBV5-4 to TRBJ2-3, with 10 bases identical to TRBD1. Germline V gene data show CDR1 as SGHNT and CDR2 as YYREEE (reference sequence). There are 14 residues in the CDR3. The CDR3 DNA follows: TGTGCCGCCTGGGACAGGGGACTCACAGATATGCAGTATTTT. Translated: CAAWDRGLTDMQYF.